Below, one T cell receptor (beta chain) is given with its context. What it recognizes is unknown. This specimen belongs to a study of cytomegalovirus exposure and HLA in healthy donors. There were likely unrecorded immune exposures, though donors were nominally healthy when sampled. Study-level results: Later work associated roughly 15,000 TCR beta sequences with HLA alleles at 0.05 false discovery rate.

PCR was performed using 60 Vbeta and 13 Jbeta primers. Assay: immunoSEQ multiplex PCR; the TCRdb copy retains only in-frame clones and omits some. The sample includes 150,000 to 200,000 clones, over 60% seen only once; the top ten take 1.5% to 2%. Sequenced sample: PBMCs. The sequence came from a woman under 40 in good health and CMV-seronegative.

This CDR3 is CASSVEGQGYSPLHF. The DNA of the CDR3 is TGTGCCAGCAGCGTAGAAGGTCAGGGCTATTCACCCCTCCACTTT. The chain has TRBV9 and TRBJ1-6; D might be TRBD1 (5 bases). V lost 0 bases, J lost 8 bases, and 12 bases lay in between. This CDR3 is 15 amino acids long. Germline V gene sequence: CDR1 SGDLS, CDR2 YYNGEE. Full variable domain (remainder filled in from reference TRBV9 and TRBJ1-6): DSGVTQTPKHLITATGQRVTLRCSPRSGDLSVYWYQQSLDQGLQFLIQYYNGEERAKGNILERFSAQQFPDLHSELNLSSLELGDSALYFCASSVEGQGYSPLHFGNGTRLTVT.